What follows are 27 T cell receptor beta chains derived from one specimen sequenced in a study of blood T cell repertoires in COVID-19. Repertoires were generated with immunoSEQ multiplex PCR, while TCRdb's copy carries only in-frame clones and drops some. The repertoire includes about 72,000 clones, approximately 90% of them detected once, and less than 9.5% sits in the top ten. Sequenced: peripheral blood. These receptors came from a human donor in a cohort sampled during active COVID-19.

The J gene is TRBJ2-2, the V gene TRBV29-1, with 8 bases matching TRBD1. The length of the CDR3 is 15 residues. CDR1 and CDR2 (germline): SQVTM, ANQGSEA. The V and J ends lost 1 base and 5 bases, in that order; junction bases with no gene match: 6. The CDR3: CSVEATGAGTGELFF. The CDR3 DNA reads TGCAGCGTTGAAGCGACAGGGGCGGGGACCGGGGAGCTGTTTTTT.

The V call is TRBV4-2, the J call TRBJ2-7; weak D call: TRBD2 (6 bases). Germline CDR1 reads LGHNA; CDR2 reads YNFKEQ. V lost 0 bases to trimming and J lost 4 bases, with 13 bases between them. The CDR3 is 15 residues long. In nucleotides, the CDR3 is TGTGCCAGCAGCCAAGAGGCTCGCGGGATATACGAGCAGTACTTC. Amino acid sequence: CASSQEARGIYEQYF.

V and J are TRBV9 and TRBJ2-1; 9 bases line up with TRBD2. CDR1 is SGDLS, CDR2 YYNGEE, per germline. The V and J ends lost 0 bases and 13 bases, in that order; junction bases with no gene match: 14. The CDR3 is made up of 16 amino acids. Here the CDR3 reads CASSVDPGLARGDQFF. In DNA, the CDR3 is TGTGCCAGCAGCGTAGACCCGGGACTAGCTAGGGGGGATCAGTTCTTC. Complete variable domain (other parts from reference TRBV9 and TRBJ2-1): DSGVTQTPKHLITATGQRVTLRCSPRSGDLSVYWYQQSLDQGLQFLIQYYNGEERAKGNILERFSAQQFPDLHSELNLSSLELGDSALYFCASSVDPGLARGDQFFGPGTRLTVL.

The gene calls are TRBV7-2 and TRBJ2-3, with D maybe TRBD2 (6 bases). This CDR3 contains 14 residues. Germline V CDR1 and CDR2: SGHTA, FQGNSA. V was clipped by 5 bases and J by 2 bases, with 11 bases between them. The CDR3 DNA sequence: TGTGCCAGCAGCCCGACTAGATTCACAGATACGCAGTATTTT. Translated, it gives CASSPTRFTDTQYF.

The chain links TRBV9 to TRBJ2-5, with 13 positions matching TRBD2. The CDR3 runs 16 residues. With 4 bases clipped from V and 5 bases from J, the junction kept 8 bases outside the gene matches. Germline V gene data show CDR1 as SGDLS and CDR2 as YYNGEE. CDR3 region: CASSLTSGGAWETQYF. In DNA form, the CDR3 reads TGTGCCAGCAGCCTTACTAGCGGGGGGGCTTGGGAGACCCAGTACTTC.

V usage is TRBV28 and J usage is TRBJ1-5; tentatively, D is TRBD1 (6 bases). Trimming took 7 bases from V and 0 from J, leaving 10 bases between them. The length of the CDR3 is 14 residues. Germline V gene lookup returns CDR1 MDHEN and CDR2 SYDVKM. The CDR3 DNA reads TGTGCCAGCATAGGGGGAACTAGCAATCAGCCCCAGCATTTT. Translated: CASIGGTSNQPQHF. The variable domain in full, completed from reference TRBV28 and TRBJ1-5, reads DVKVTQSSRYLVKRTGEKVFLECVQDMDHENMFWYRQDPGLGLRLIYFSYDVKMKEKGDIPEGYSVSREKKERFSLILESASTNQTSMYLCASIGGTSNQPQHFGDGTRLSIL.

This chain connects TRBV28 to TRBJ1-6; D not resolved. V was pared by 9 bases and J by 13 bases, with 7 bases between. The germline V gene has CDR1 MDHEN and CDR2 SYDVKM. This CDR3 is 9 amino acids long. CDR3 sequence: CARWAPLHF. The CDR3, as DNA: TGTGCCAGATGGGCGCCCCTCCACTTT.

The chain has TRBV15 and TRBJ1-5; no firm D call. V dropped 0 bases and J dropped 4 bases, with 10 bases sitting between them. Germline-derived CDR1 and CDR2 are LNHNV and YYDKDF (reference sequence). The CDR3 has 15 residues. CDR3 sequence reads: CATSRDLEKNQPQHF. The CDR3, as DNA: TGTGCCACCAGCAGAGATCTGGAGAAAAATCAGCCCCAGCATTTT.

V gene TRBV19 combines with J gene TRBJ1-3; 9 nucleotides agree with TRBD1. The CDR3 spans 16 residues. J gave up 0 bases and V 7 bases, and 7 bases lay outside the gene matches. Per germline, CDR1 LNHDA and CDR2 SQIVND (reference sequence). The DNA of the CDR3 is TGTGCCAGTAAAAAACCGGGACAGGGCTCTGGAAACACCATATATTTT. It codes for CASKKPGQGSGNTIYF.

V gene TRBV6-2 or TRBV6-3 combines with J gene TRBJ1-2; D is unresolved. Trimming removed 0 bases at V and 5 bases at J, with 10 bases between. The CDR3 is made up of 14 amino acids. The germline gives CDR1 MNHEY, CDR2 SVGEGT. As DNA, the CDR3 is TGTGCCAGCAGTTACTCGGAGGGCCGGTATGGCTACACCTTC. Translated: CASSYSEGRYGYTF.

This clone was counted a single time. The chain recombines TRBV19 with TRBJ1-1; no definite D call. V shed 6 bases and J shed 6 bases, with 11 bases lying between them. The germline V gene has CDR1 LNHDA and CDR2 SQIVND (reference sequence). This CDR3 spans 12 amino acids. The CDR3 here is CASRGLIAEAFF. The CDR3 coding sequence is TGTGCCAGTAGGGGCCTGATTGCTGAAGCTTTCTTT. Using reference TRBV19 and TRBJ1-1 for the parts outside the CDR3, the full variable domain is DGGITQSPKYLFRKEGQNVTLSCEQNLNHDAMYWYRQDPGQGLRLIYYSQIVNDFQKGDIAEGYSVSREKKESFPLTVTSAQKNPTAFYLCASRGLIAEAFFGQGTRLTVV.

The chain recombines TRBV5-1 with TRBJ2-7; D is uncertain. V shed 0 bases and J shed 5 bases, with 21 bases lying between them. CDR1 is SGHRS, CDR2 YFSETQ, per germline. The CDR3 runs to 17 residues. The DNA of the CDR3 is TGCGCCAGCAGCTTGGTTGGCGGTAGCATTAGTTACGACGAGCAGTACTTC. Protein product: CASSLVGGSISYDEQYF.

This clone was seen only once. The chain links TRBV2 to TRBJ2-1, with TRBD2 matching over 7 bases. V lost 6 bases and J lost 7; bases outside the gene matches: 12. CDR1 and CDR2 from the germline V gene are SNHLY and FYNNEI. CDR3 length: 15 amino acids. The CDR3 protein is CASRPRREPRNEQFF. The CDR3 DNA reads as TGTGCCAGCAGGCCTCGGCGGGAGCCCCGTAATGAGCAGTTCTTC.

CDR3 protein: CSVTGGSESGANVLTF. CDR3 in DNA: TGCAGCGTCACAGGGGGTTCGGAGTCTGGGGCCAACGTCCTGACTTTC. V usage is TRBV29-1 and J usage is TRBJ2-6; TRBD1 aligns across 8 bases. CDR1 is SQVTM, CDR2 ANQGSEA, per germline. With V trimmed by 6 bases and J by 1 base, 8 bases remained unmatched. The CDR3 runs 16 residues.

V gene TRBV11-3 combines with J gene TRBJ2-1; 11 bases align to TRBD2. The V and J ends lost 5 bases and 4 bases, in that order; junction bases with no gene match: 4. Germline V lookup: CDR1 SGHNT, CDR2 YENEEA. This CDR3 contains 15 residues. The CDR3 is CASSPRLAGYNEQFF. The CDR3 DNA is TGTGCCAGCAGCCCTCGACTAGCGGGATACAATGAGCAGTTCTTC.

This chain uses TRBV28 with TRBJ2-7; D might be TRBD1 (6 bases). CDR3 length: 15 residues. Trimming stripped 3 bases from V and 3 bases from J, with 15 bases between. Germline CDR1 and CDR2: MDHEN and SYDVKM. In DNA, the CDR3 is TGTGCCAGCAGTTTCGCAGGGGTGGAAATCTACGAGCAGTACTTC. Amino acids: CASSFAGVEIYEQYF.

V is TRBV5-6 and J is TRBJ1-6; 7 bases align to TRBD1. From germline, CDR1 is SGHDT and CDR2 YYEEEE. This CDR3 has 16 amino acids. J gave up 6 bases and V 3 bases, and 9 bases lay outside the gene matches. The CDR3 region is CASSYKAGQSNSPLHF. In DNA form, the CDR3 reads TGTGCCAGCAGCTATAAGGCGGGACAGAGTAATTCACCCCTCCACTTT.

This clone has a single count. The CDR3 DNA reads as TGCGCCAGCAGCCTGGAGAGCAGGGGCCGTTACTACACCTTC. The encoded protein is CASSLESRGRYYTF. The rearrangement links TRBV5-1 to TRBJ1-2; D may be TRBD1 (6 bases). The germline V and J ends were trimmed by 4 bases and 10 bases, with 20 bases remaining between them. The CDR3 sequence is 14 residues long. Germline V gives CDR1 SGHRS, CDR2 YFSETQ.

This clone showed up just once. CDR3 loop: CASSLGPTGGSEKLFF. For the CDR3, the DNA is TGTGCCAGCAGCTTAGGCCCGACAGGGGGGAGTGAAAAACTGTTTTTT. The J gene is TRBJ1-4, the V gene TRBV7-6; TRBD1 matches at 9 bases. Germline CDR1 and CDR2: SGHVS and FNYEAQ. V shed 1 base, J shed 7 bases, and the junction held 7 bases outside the gene matches. The CDR3 runs to 16 residues.

The genes are TRBV5-4 and TRBJ1-3; D is perhaps TRBD1 (6 bases). Trimming shortened V by 3 bases and J by 4 bases, and 11 bases separated the two germline ends. Germline V CDR1 and CDR2: SGHNT, YYREEE (reference sequence). CDR3 length equals 14 residues. The chain's CDR3 is CASSWGGSGNTIYF. DNA for the CDR3: TGTGCCAGCAGCTGGGGGGGCTCCGGAAACACCATATATTTT.

This sequence joins TRBV19 and TRBJ2-3; D remains ambiguous. The CDR3 runs to 13 residues. V was shortened by 0 bases and J by 4 bases, with 5 bases between the two germline ends. The germline V gene has CDR1 LNHDA and CDR2 SQIVND (reference sequence). CDR3 sequence (DNA): TGTGCCAGTAGTATAGATCGTCCAGATACGCAGTATTTT. This gives the protein CASSIDRPDTQYF.

This clone was recorded only once. The V call is TRBV14, the J call TRBJ2-2, with a tentative D call TRBD1 (6 bases). V gave up 7 bases and J gave up 5 bases, with 11 bases separating them. The length of the CDR3 is 13 residues. Per germline, CDR1 SGHDN and CDR2 FVKESK. Here the CDR3 reads CASNLQGTGELFF. As DNA, the CDR3 is TGTGCCAGCAACCTACAGGGAACCGGGGAGCTGTTTTTT.

This chain joins TRBV5-1 and TRBJ2-1, with 11 nucleotides matching TRBD1. Germline CDR1 SGHRS, CDR2 YFSETQ. CDR3 length: 15 residues. V lost 3 bases to trimming and J lost 10 bases; unmatched junction nucleotides: 9. The CDR3 DNA reads TGCGCCAGCAGCTCGGGACAGGGGGGCGACCGGGAGCAGTTCTTC. As protein: CASSSGQGGDREQFF. Filled out from reference TRBV5-1 and TRBJ2-1, the complete variable domain reads KAGVTQTPRYLIKTRGQQVTLSCSPISGHRSVSWYQQTPGQGLQFLFEYFSETQRNKGNFPGRFSGRQFSNSRSEMNVSTLELGDSALYLCASSSGQGGDREQFFGPGTRLTVL.

The chain is built from TRBV3-1 (or the pseudogene TRBV3-2) and TRBJ2-7, with TRBD2 identical over 10 bases. V lost 3 bases to trimming and J lost 2 bases; unmatched junction nucleotides: 10. The V gene's germline CDR1 is LGHDT and CDR2 YNNKEL (reference sequence). The CDR3 has 17 amino acids. The chain's CDR3 is CASSQGSGGVKPYEQYF. For the CDR3, the DNA is TGTGCCAGCAGCCAGGGCAGCGGGGGGGTGAAACCCTACGAGCAGTACTTC.

The V call is TRBV30, the J call TRBJ2-6; 8 nucleotides line up with TRBD1. The germline CDR1 and CDR2 sequences are GTSNPN and SVGIG (reference sequence). The CDR3 is 17 amino acids. Unmatched junction bases numbered 8, after V lost 4 bases and J lost 0 bases. CDR3 protein: CAWIYGQGFSGANVLTF. CDR3 nucleotides: TGTGCCTGGATCTACGGACAGGGATTCTCTGGGGCCAACGTCCTGACTTTC.

The chain uses TRBV5-1 and TRBJ2-3, with 15 bases aligning to TRBD2. From germline, CDR1 is SGHRS and CDR2 YFSETQ. J lost 7 bases, V lost 0 bases, and 9 bases had no gene match. The CDR3 sequence is 18 residues long. CDR3 coding DNA: TGCGCCAGCAGCTTGGCAAAAGCCGGGACTAGCGGGGGGTATACGCAGTATTTT. Translation: CASSLAKAGTSGGYTQYF.

The chain joins TRBV19 to TRBJ2-3; 7 nucleotides line up with TRBD2. CDR1 and CDR2 from the germline V gene are LNHDA and SQIVND (reference sequence). The CDR3 totals 16 residues. J was trimmed by 2 bases and V by 3 bases; bases with no gene match: 8. The CDR3 coding sequence is TGTGCCAGTAGTATTTTTTCTAGCGGATACACAGATACGCAGTATTTT. It specifies CASSIFSSGYTDTQYF.